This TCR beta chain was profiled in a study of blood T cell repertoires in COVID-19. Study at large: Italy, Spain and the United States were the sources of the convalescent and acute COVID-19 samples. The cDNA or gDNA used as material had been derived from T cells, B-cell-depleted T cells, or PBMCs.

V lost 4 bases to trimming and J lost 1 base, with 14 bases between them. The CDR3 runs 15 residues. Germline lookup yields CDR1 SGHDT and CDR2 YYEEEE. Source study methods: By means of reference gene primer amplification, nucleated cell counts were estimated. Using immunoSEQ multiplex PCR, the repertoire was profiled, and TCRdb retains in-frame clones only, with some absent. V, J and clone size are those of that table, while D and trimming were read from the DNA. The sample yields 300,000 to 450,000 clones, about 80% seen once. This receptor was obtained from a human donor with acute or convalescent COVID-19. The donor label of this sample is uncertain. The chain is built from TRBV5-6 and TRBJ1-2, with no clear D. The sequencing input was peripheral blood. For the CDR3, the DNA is TGTGCCAGCAGCCGAGGCTCAGCGATTAACTATGGCTACACCTTC. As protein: CASSRGSAINYGYTF.